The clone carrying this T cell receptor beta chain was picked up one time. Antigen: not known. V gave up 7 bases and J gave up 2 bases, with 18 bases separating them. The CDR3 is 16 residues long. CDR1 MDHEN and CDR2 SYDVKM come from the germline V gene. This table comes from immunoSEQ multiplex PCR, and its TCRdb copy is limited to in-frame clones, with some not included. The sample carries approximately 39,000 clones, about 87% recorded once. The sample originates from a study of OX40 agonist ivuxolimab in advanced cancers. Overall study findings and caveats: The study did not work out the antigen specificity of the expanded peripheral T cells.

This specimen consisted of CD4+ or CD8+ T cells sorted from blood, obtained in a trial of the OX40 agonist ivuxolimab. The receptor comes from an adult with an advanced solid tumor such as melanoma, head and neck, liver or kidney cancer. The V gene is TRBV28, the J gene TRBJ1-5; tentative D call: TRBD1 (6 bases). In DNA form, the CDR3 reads TGTGCCAGCAAGTCCCATACCAGGGGAGGCAATCAGCCCCAGCATTTT. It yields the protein CASKSHTRGGNQPQHF.